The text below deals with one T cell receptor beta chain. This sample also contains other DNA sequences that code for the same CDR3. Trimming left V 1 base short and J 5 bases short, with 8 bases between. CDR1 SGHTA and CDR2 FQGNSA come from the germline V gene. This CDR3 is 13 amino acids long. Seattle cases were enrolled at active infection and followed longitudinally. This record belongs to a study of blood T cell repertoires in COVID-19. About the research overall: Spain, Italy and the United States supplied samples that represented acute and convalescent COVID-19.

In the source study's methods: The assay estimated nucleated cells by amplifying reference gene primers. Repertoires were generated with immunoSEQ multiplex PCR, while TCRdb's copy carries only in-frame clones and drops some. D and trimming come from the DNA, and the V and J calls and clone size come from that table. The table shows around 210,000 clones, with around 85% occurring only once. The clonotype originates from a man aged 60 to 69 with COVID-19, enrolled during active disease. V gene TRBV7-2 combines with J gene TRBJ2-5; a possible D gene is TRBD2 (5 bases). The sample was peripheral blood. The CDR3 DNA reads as TGTGCCAGCAGCTTAGGAGGGCGTGAGACCCAGTACTTC. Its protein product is CASSLGGRETQYF.